This T cell receptor beta chain was observed in a study of CD8 T cells in Susac syndrome. Random hexamers were used to reverse transcribe an amount of about 0.45 to 1 ug RNA. TCRdb reprocessed the immunoSEQ multiplex PCR reads with MiXCR, giving one entry per CDR3 protein. The data contain 150,000 to 200,000 distinct CDR3 sequences, roughly 95% of them singletons. The CDR3 runs 15 residues. Looked up from germline, CDR1 is SNHLY and CDR2 is FYNNEI. V was trimmed by 2 bases and J by 0 bases, leaving 8 bases between them. V is TRBV2 and J is TRBJ2-4; D gene unclear. Sequencing was done on a sample of CD4+ T cells from PBMCs. This TCR was sampled from a human donor with multiple sclerosis. The CDR3 sequence: CASSELTLAKNIQYF. CDR3 bases: TGTGCCAGCAGTGAATTAACCCTAGCCAAAAACATTCAGTACTTC. The whole variable domain, remainder taken from reference TRBV2 and TRBJ2-4, is EPEVTQTPSHQVTQMGQEVILRCVPISNHLYFYWYRQILGQKVEFLVSFYNNEISEKSEIFDDQFSVERPDGSNFTLKIRSTKLEDSAMYFCASSELTLAKNIQYFGAGTRLSVL.